A selection of T cell receptor beta chains follows, all from one sample in a study of T-cell memory formation after mild COVID-19. TCRdb re-called the 5' RACE reads through MiXCR, storing one row per CDR3 protein. In the table there are approximately 350,000 distinct CDR3 sequences, roughly 13% of which are singletons. Sample: PBMCs or a T cell subset sorted from them (not recorded which). Receptors originate from a man younger than 35 who had mild COVID-19 (a few samples of this study predate the infection). Cell type and time point are not known. CDR3s include the opening cysteine and the closing phenylalanine or tryptophan. D genes are given only for firm matches. Rows give clone size only sometimes, using once, few, many, or a class for an expanded clone.

v_gene,d_gene,abundance,j_gene,CDR3nt,CDR3aa
TRBV29-1,-,many,TRBJ2-5,TGCAGCGGCAGGGGCGGTGAGACCCAGTACTTC,CSGRGGETQYF
TRBV7-6,TRBD1,few,TRBJ1-3,TGTGCCAGCAGCCGGGGGACAGGGCATCTTACAGGAAACACCATATATTTT,CASSRGTGHLTGNTIYF
TRBV24-1,TRBD1,-,TRBJ2-2,TGTGCCACCAGTGATTTTGGACAGGGGGCCGGGGAGCTGTTTTTT,CATSDFGQGAGELFF
TRBV7-9,-,few,TRBJ1-1,TGTGCCAGCACCCCCACTACAGGGTACGAGGGGGCTTTCTTT,CASTPTTGYEGAFF
TRBV4-1,-,-,TRBJ2-3,TGCGCCAGCAGCCAAACACCCGGGACTACAGATACGCAGTATTTT,CASSQTPGTTDTQYF
TRBV5-5,-,-,TRBJ2-4,TGTGCCAGCAGCTCGGTGGGCCCCAACATTCAGTACTTC,CASSSVGPNIQYF
TRBV12-3/TRBV12-4,-,few,TRBJ1-1,TGTGCCAGCAGTTTCGGTCGCGGGGGCGTCTCCGACTATGAAGCTTTCTTT,CASSFGRGGVSDYEAFF
TRBV27,-,few,TRBJ1-6,TGTGCCAGCAGTTTATGGACGGATTATAATTCACCCCTCCACTTT,CASSLWTDYNSPLHF
TRBV5-1,TRBD1,-,TRBJ2-3,TGCGCCAGCAGCCCGGACAGGGCGGGGGATACGCAGTATTTT,CASSPDRAGDTQYF
TRBV5-1,TRBD2,-,TRBJ2-5,TGCGCCAGCGGGCGATCTCAGCCGGGGGGGTTGGAGACCCAGTACTTC,CASGRSQPGGLETQYF
TRBV11-2,-,-,TRBJ1-5,TGTGCCAGCAGGATCCTGATGGGGGGAAGCAATCAGCCCCAGCATTTT,CASRILMGGSNQPQHF
TRBV7-2,TRBD2,-,TRBJ2-5,TGTGCCAGCAGCTCCGGGGGGGGCCTAGAGACCCAGTACTTC,CASSSGGGLETQYF
TRBV6-4,-,-,TRBJ1-3,TGTGCCAGCAGCAGGAAGCGAGGCTTCTCTGGAAACACCATATATTTT,CASSRKRGFSGNTIYF
TRBV3-1,-,few,TRBJ2-3,TGTGCCAGCAGGCTGACAGCTAGCACAGATACGCAGTATTTT,CASRLTASTDTQYF
TRBV18,TRBD1,few,TRBJ2-5,TGTGCCAGCTCACCATTGACAGGGGAAAAGACCCAGTACTTC,CASSPLTGEKTQYF
TRBV20-1,TRBD1,few,TRBJ2-5,TGCAGTGCTAGAGAGAGGACAGGGGACCAAGAGACCCAGTACTTC,CSARERTGDQETQYF
TRBV9,TRBD2,-,TRBJ2-3,TGTGCCAGCAGCGCCTTGACTAGCGGGGACACAGATACGCAGTATTTT,CASSALTSGDTDTQYF
TRBV4-1,-,-,TRBJ1-4,TGCGCCAGCAGCCAACTACAGGGTGAAAAACTGTTTTTT,CASSQLQGEKLFF
TRBV25-1,-,-,TRBJ2-3,TGTGCCAGCAGTCGGATGGGGGCAGATACGCAGTATTTT,CASSRMGADTQYF
TRBV5-1,-,few,TRBJ2-7,TGCGCCAGCAGCTACCAAATCTACGGGGAGCAGTACTTC,CASSYQIYGEQYF
TRBV19,TRBD2,few,TRBJ2-5,TGTGCCTCACAACGGGGGGACCAAGAGACCCAGTACTTC,CASQRGDQETQYF
TRBV20-1,TRBD2,-,TRBJ2-7,TGCAGTGCTATCCCCGGGGGGAAGTACGAGCAGTACTTC,CSAIPGGKYEQYF
TRBV9,-,few,TRBJ1-4,TGTGCCAGCAGCGCAGAGCTTCGAGACGAAAAACTGTTTTTT,CASSAELRDEKLFF
TRBV5-1,-,-,TRBJ1-1,TGCGCCAGCAGTACCGGATCTCACGGGACTGAAGCTTTCTTT,CASSTGSHGTEAFF
TRBV6-2/TRBV6-3,-,few,TRBJ1-4,TGTGCCAGCAGATCCACAACTAATGAAAAACTGTTTTTT,CASRSTTNEKLFF
TRBV7-2,-,-,TRBJ2-7,TGTGCCAGCAGCTTAGCAGGGTCGGGGGACGGCTACGAGCAGTACTTC,CASSLAGSGDGYEQYF
TRBV10-3,-,-,TRBJ2-2,TGTGCCATCAGTGAATGGGACGCGAACACCGGGGAGCTGTTTTTT,CAISEWDANTGELFF
TRBV3-1,TRBD1,-,TRBJ2-1,TGTGCCAGCAGCCTCCGGACAGGGGGTGCCTACAATGAGCAGTTCTTC,CASSLRTGGAYNEQFF
TRBV7-9,-,-,TRBJ2-5,TGTGCCAGCAGCTTAGCGAAAGGGACCCAGTACTTC,CASSLAKGTQYF
TRBV7-3,-,few,TRBJ2-5,TGTGCCAGCAGCTCGGGGATAAGGGGGAGTGAAGAGACCCAGTACTTC,CASSSGIRGSEETQYF
TRBV7-9,-,-,TRBJ2-1,TGTGCCATACGGCGGGGCGGCTCTGAGCAGTTCTTC,CAIRRGGSEQFF
TRBV24-1,TRBD2,-,TRBJ2-1,TGTGCCACCAGTGATCTCCCCACTAGCGGGGGGGGCAATGAGCAGTTCTTC,CATSDLPTSGGGNEQFF
TRBV12-3/TRBV12-4,-,few,TRBJ1-2,TGTGCCAGCAGTTCCCTATTACAGTATGGCTACACCTTC,CASSSLLQYGYTF
TRBV30,-,few,TRBJ2-7,TGTGCCTGGAGTGTACCCGGGCTCTACTACGAGCAGTACTTC,CAWSVPGLYYEQYF
TRBV9,-,few,TRBJ2-5,TGTGCCAGCAGCGTAGGGGTGCCCCCAGAGACCCAGTACTTC,CASSVGVPPETQYF
TRBV7-9,-,many,TRBJ2-1,TGTGCCAGCAGCTCACCAGGCCACTTTGAGCAGTTCTTC,CASSSPGHFEQFF
TRBV7-2,TRBD1,-,TRBJ2-1,TGTGCCAGCAGCTCCCCGCCTCTACAGGGGCCCTACAATGAGCAGTTCTTC,CASSSPPLQGPYNEQFF
TRBV11-1,-,few,TRBJ2-1,TGTGCCAGCAGCTTATTCGGACGCGTATGGGGCAATGAGCAGTTCTTC,CASSLFGRVWGNEQFF
TRBV4-1,-,many,TRBJ2-7,TGCGCCAGCAGCCAAGTAGGTCAGGATAGCTCCTACGAGCAGTACTTC,CASSQVGQDSSYEQYF
TRBV5-6,TRBD2,few,TRBJ2-4,TGTGCCAGCAGTACGGCTGCGGGGGTCAAAAACATTCAGTACTTC,CASSTAAGVKNIQYF
TRBV19,-,-,TRBJ1-1,TGTGCCAGTAGTTGGCCGGGGCTGGGGAACACTGAAGCTTTCTTT,CASSWPGLGNTEAFF
TRBV7-9,-,few,TRBJ2-6,TGTGCCAGCAGCTTAGTGGAAGGCGAAGGCTCTGGGGCCAACGTCCTGACTTTC,CASSLVEGEGSGANVLTF
TRBV10-3,-,-,TRBJ1-3,TGTGCCATCAGTGACGGGTCTGGAAACACCATATATTTT,CAISDGSGNTIYF
TRBV19,-,-,TRBJ2-7,TGTGCCAGTAGTACGCTGACAACCTACGAGCAGTACTTC,CASSTLTTYEQYF
TRBV28,-,-,TRBJ2-3,TGTGCCAGCAGTTTCTCGGGGCAAACGCAGTATTTT,CASSFSGQTQYF
TRBV6-5,-,few,TRBJ1-1,TGTGCCAGCAGTTCCCAGGGCGGTGAAGCTTTCTTT,CASSSQGGEAFF
TRBV7-9,TRBD1,-,TRBJ2-7,TGTGCCAGCAGCCCACAGGGGCCCTACGAGCAGTACTTC,CASSPQGPYEQYF
TRBV18,-,few,TRBJ1-1,TGTGCCAGCTCTCGCGACAAGAACACTGAAGCTTTCTTT,CASSRDKNTEAFF
TRBV7-6,TRBD2,few,TRBJ2-7,TGTGCCAGCAGCTTAGCGCGAGAGGGGGGGACTAGCGAGCAGTACTTC,CASSLAREGGTSEQYF
TRBV9,TRBD2,-,TRBJ2-3,TGTGCCAGCAGCGTAGGGACTAGCCTCGATACGCAGTATTTT,CASSVGTSLDTQYF
TRBV7-9,-,few,TRBJ1-6,TGTGCCAGCAGCTCGGGATGGCCGCAGCGCTATAATTCACCCCTCCACTTT,CASSSGWPQRYNSPLHF
TRBV6-6,-,-,TRBJ1-1,TGTGCCAGCAGTTACCCTCACGGGGCTGTGAACACTGAAGCTTTCTTT,CASSYPHGAVNTEAFF
TRBV5-1,-,-,TRBJ1-6,TGCGCCAGCAGACCATTACAGGGTGGAGGGTTGAATTCACCCCTCCACTTT,CASRPLQGGGLNSPLHF